This T cell receptor beta chain was captured in a study of control samples from healthy donors and cancer patients. Some clones are missing from TCRdb's copy, which holds only in-frame ones; the method was immunoSEQ multiplex PCR. The sample holds 150,000 to 200,000 clones, about 90% seen once. Trimming removed 2 bases at V and 2 bases at J, with 7 bases between. The length of the CDR3 is 13 residues. The V gene's germline CDR1 is MNHEY and CDR2 SVGEGT. This clonotype was obtained from a man younger than 40 in good health. J is TRBJ2-7 and V is TRBV6-2 or TRBV6-3; D is ambiguous. The sample comprised blood. The CDR3 sequence: CASSYGFPYEQYF. The CDR3, as DNA: TGTGCCAGCAGTTACGGATTCCCCTACGAGCAGTACTTC.